A single sample gave rise to the 14 T cell receptor beta chains below, sequenced in a study of neurological immune-mediated disorders (dated by TCRdb to the late 2010s). The time point label on this specimen signifies: longitudinal time-point 2. Preparation of the library involved 5' RACE. The sequencer was an Illumina HiSeq 2500. TCRdb applied fastp at Q25 and MiXCR to the public reads, then kept only in-frame beta chains. Every entry covers one CDR3 protein and lists the most common genes and DNA from its rows. This sample holds 40,000 to 60,000 distinct CDR3 sequences; around 13% were observed only once. The ten largest clones capture 4.5% of the sample. Sequenced input: PBMCs. The source of these receptors is a male donor with HTLV-1-associated myelopathy (HAM/TSP).

This clonotype occurred many times. This rearrangement joins TRBV5-6 to TRBJ2-5; possibly TRBD1 for D (6 bases). Trimming took 0 bases from V and 4 from J, leaving 13 bases between them. Per germline, CDR1 SGHDT and CDR2 YYEEEE. The CDR3 covers 15 residues. Here the CDR3 DNA reads TGTGCCAGCAGCTTGGAGCAAGGGGGTGCAGAGACCCAGTACTTC. This codes for CASSLEQGGAETQYF.

This clonotype turned up a few times. This chain links TRBV5-1 with TRBJ2-3; the D is unclear. Germline V gene lookup returns CDR1 SGHRS and CDR2 YFSETQ. The ends were cut back, 4 bases at V and 5 bases at J, with 11 bases in the middle. The CDR3 is made up of 13 amino acids. The DNA for the CDR3 is TGCGCCAGCAGCCCCGGGTGGGGAGATACGCAGTATTTT. The encoded protein is CASSPGWGDTQYF.

In its sample, this clonotype was seen many times. The chain has TRBV4-1 and TRBJ2-3; the match to TRBD2 covers 7 bases. The ends lost 0 bases at V and 8 bases at J; junction bases unmatched: 2. Germline assignment: CDR1 MGHRA and CDR2 YSYEKL. CDR3 length: 13 amino acids. The chain's CDR3 is CASSQEWTSTQYF. In DNA, the CDR3 is TGCGCCAGCAGCCAAGAATGGACTAGTACGCAGTATTTT.

As concerns this clonotype: At one end the junction does not follow the germline gene, possibly because of a read error. V gene TRBV20-1 combines with J gene TRBJ1-5, with D perhaps TRBD1 (5 bases). Germline V CDR1 and CDR2: DFQATT, SNEGSKA (reference sequence). This CDR3 contains 17 residues. The CDR3 DNA is TGCAGTGCTATTCAAGGAGGGGTCGCAGGGAGCAATCAACCCCAGCATTTT. Translation gives CSAIQGGVAGSNQPQHF.

This clonotype was observed at least ten times. The CDR3 nucleotides read TGTGCCAGCAGCGTAGTGGGGCTCTCAGATACGCAGTATTTT. As protein: CASSVVGLSDTQYF. This rearrangement joins TRBV9 to TRBJ2-3, with a tentative D call TRBD1 (5 bases). CDR3 size: 14 residues. Germline CDR1 is SGDLS and CDR2 is YYNGEE. V was clipped by 0 bases and J by 4 bases, with 9 bases between them.

This clonotype appeared many times. V and J are TRBV5-1 and TRBJ1-5; D remains unclear. Germline V gene data show CDR1 as SGHRS and CDR2 as YFSETQ. Trimming removed 0 bases from V and 1 base from J, with 8 bases in between. CDR3 size: 15 residues. In nucleotides, the CDR3 is TGCGCCAGCAGCTTGGGGTCAGAAAGCAATCAGCCCCAGCATTTT. This sequence encodes CASSLGSESNQPQHF.

The chain joins TRBV5-1 to TRBJ2-1; D remains ambiguous. The CDR3 totals 14 residues. Germline CDR1 reads SGHRS; CDR2 reads YFSETQ. V gave up 6 bases and J gave up 12 bases, with 22 bases separating them. CDR3 coding DNA: TGCGCCAGCATCTCAACAACGGGTCCTGGACCGCAGTTCTTC. Its translation: CASISTTGPGPQFF.

This clonotype has a count of ten or more. V is TRBV28 and J is TRBJ1-5; the match to TRBD1 covers 11 bases. The length of the CDR3 is 16 residues. Germline-derived CDR1 and CDR2 are MDHEN and SYDVKM. V was pared by 4 bases and J by 6 bases, with 8 bases of the junction left unmatched. The CDR3 here is CASSSSGTGGSQPQHF. The CDR3 coding sequence is TGTGCCAGCAGTTCGTCCGGGACAGGGGGATCTCAGCCCCAGCATTTT.

The chain couples TRBV5-1 to TRBJ2-1; D might be TRBD1 (6 bases). The germline V gene has CDR1 SGHRS and CDR2 YFSETQ. V was trimmed by 3 bases and J by 0 bases, leaving 16 bases between them. The length of the CDR3 is 17 residues. Written as DNA, the CDR3 is TGCGCCAGCAGCTGGGTAGGGACACTAAGCTCCTACAATGAGCAGTTCTTC. Translation: CASSWVGTLSSYNEQFF.

This clonotype was recorded many times. The chain is built from TRBV7-2 and TRBJ2-5, with D perhaps matching TRBD2 (6 bases). Trimming removed 5 bases from V and 9 bases from J, with 16 bases in between. The CDR3 runs 13 residues. The V gene's germline CDR1 is SGHTA and CDR2 FQGNSA. DNA of the CDR3: TGTGCCAGCAGCGGAGGGATTGGTGGGGCCCAGTACTTC. Its translation is CASSGGIGGAQYF.

This clonotype was counted many times. J is TRBJ1-5 and V is TRBV28; 9 nucleotides match TRBD1. CDR3 length equals 14 residues. The junction had 6 bases not matched to a gene; V was cut back by 8 bases and J by 4 bases. CDR1 is MDHEN and CDR2 is SYDVKM in the germline V gene. The CDR3 spells CASGSGQGNQPQHF. The DNA for the CDR3 is TGTGCCAGCGGAAGCGGACAGGGGAATCAGCCCCAGCATTTT.

This clonotype was seen many times. The chain uses TRBV5-1 and TRBJ1-2; TRBD1 is a possible D gene (5 bases). The CDR3 consists of 15 residues. V was clipped by 6 bases and J by 4 bases, with 19 bases between them. In germline, CDR1 is SGHRS, CDR2 YFSETQ. The DNA of the CDR3 is TGCGCCAGCACCCCCGACAGCCGGCCTACCTATGGCTACACCTTC. This sequence encodes CASTPDSRPTYGYTF.

This clonotype came up many times. The V call is TRBV5-5, the J call TRBJ2-1, with a possible D match to TRBD2 (6 bases). Trimming stripped 2 bases from V and 4 bases from J, with 16 bases between. CDR3 length: 16 amino acids. Germline CDR1 is SGHKS and CDR2 is YYEKEE (reference sequence). In DNA form, the CDR3 reads TGTGCCAGCAGCTTTGGGGGGATCCTGGGATACAATGAGCAGTTCTTC. Translating gives CASSFGGILGYNEQFF.

This clonotype came up many times. The chain has TRBV7-2 and TRBJ2-7, with 9 bases matching TRBD1. The germline V gene has CDR1 SGHTA and CDR2 FQGNSA. Trimming took 4 bases from V and 3 from J; bases not matched to a gene: 7. The CDR3 runs to 15 residues. The DNA for the CDR3 is TGTGCCAGCAGCTCCTACGGGACAGGGTTCTACGAGCAGTACTTC. Translated, it gives CASSSYGTGFYEQYF.